This is a list of T cell receptor beta chains from one sample in a study of cytomegalovirus exposure and HLA in healthy donors. Profiled with immunoSEQ multiplex PCR; TCRdb holds only in-frame clones, not every one. The profile shows 100,000 to 150,000 clones, around 68% of them singletons. Input material: PBMCs. All receptors come from a middle-aged man in good health and CMV-seropositive. Both conserved end residues are part of each CDR3. The order of the fields is J gene, D gene, V gene, CDR3 length, CDR3 protein. D genes are given only for firm matches.

J gene: TRBJ1-1
D gene: NA
V gene: TRBV2
CDR3 length: 13
CDR3 protein: CASTERGGTEAFF

J gene: TRBJ2-5
D gene: NA
V gene: TRBV18
CDR3 length: 15
CDR3 protein: CASSPPSSYQETQYF

J gene: TRBJ2-3
D gene: TRBD1
V gene: TRBV5-5
CDR3 length: 17
CDR3 protein: CASSLEGQGGSTDTQYF

J gene: TRBJ2-5
D gene: NA
V gene: TRBV6-1
CDR3 length: 14
CDR3 protein: CASRGQNLQETQYF

J gene: TRBJ2-1
D gene: TRBD2
V gene: TRBV7-2
CDR3 length: 19
CDR3 protein: CASSPWTSEFRRLYNEQFF

J gene: TRBJ1-5
D gene: TRBD1
V gene: TRBV7-9
CDR3 length: 16
CDR3 protein: CSSSLGTGGKNQPQHF

J gene: TRBJ2-7
D gene: TRBD2
V gene: TRBV9
CDR3 length: 15
CDR3 protein: CASSLRSGGPYEQYF

J gene: TRBJ1-5
D gene: TRBD1
V gene: TRBV7-9
CDR3 length: 14
CDR3 protein: CASSLQGRYQPQHF

J gene: TRBJ1-2
D gene: NA
V gene: TRBV5-4
CDR3 length: 14
CDR3 protein: CASSQGLQSYGYTF

J gene: TRBJ2-2
D gene: TRBD1
V gene: TRBV30
CDR3 length: 15
CDR3 protein: CAARQGATVTGELFF

J gene: TRBJ1-2
D gene: NA
V gene: TRBV6-5
CDR3 length: 12
CDR3 protein: CASSYPGDGYTF